This T cell receptor beta chain was captured by sequencing in a study of cytomegalovirus exposure and HLA in healthy donors. Study-wide background: Later analysis reported that the 110 or so validation repertoires shared the platform of the roughly 710 first-cohort repertoires.

This CDR3 has 17 residues. Germline V lookup: CDR1 MDHEN, CDR2 SYDVKM. The V and J ends lost 4 bases and 13 bases, in that order; junction bases with no gene match: 15. Data came from immunoSEQ multiplex PCR; TCRdb stores just in-frame clones and leaves some out. This table holds 100,000 to 150,000 clones, roughly 93% found once. The sample taken for sequencing was PBMCs. This TCR was recovered from a woman aged 18-29 years in good health and CMV-seronegative. The chain recombines TRBV28 with TRBJ2-1, with TRBD2 identical over 14 bases. The CDR3: CASSSTLSGLAGARQFF. DNA of the CDR3: TGTGCCAGCAGTTCAACCCTCTCGGGACTAGCGGGAGCCAGACAGTTCTTC.